The source of this T cell receptor (beta chain) is a study of T cell responses to AZD1222 COVID-19 vaccine. V gave up 0 bases and J gave up 8 bases, with 13 bases separating them. The length of the CDR3 is 15 residues. The germline gives CDR1 MNHNS, CDR2 SASEGT. TCRdb keeps only in-frame clones here, not all; method: immunoSEQ multiplex PCR. This sample has roughly 180,000 clones, with around 90% found just once. Specimen: peripheral blood, collected 28 days after the second AZD1222 dose. The sequence was collected from an adult who received the AZD1222 COVID-19 vaccine. The chain joins TRBV6-1 to TRBJ1-4, with TRBD1 as a possible D gene (5 bases). CDR3 nucleotides: TGTGCCAGCAGTGAAGCCGGGACCTGGAAGGAAAAACTGTTTTTT. Its protein is CASSEAGTWKEKLFF.